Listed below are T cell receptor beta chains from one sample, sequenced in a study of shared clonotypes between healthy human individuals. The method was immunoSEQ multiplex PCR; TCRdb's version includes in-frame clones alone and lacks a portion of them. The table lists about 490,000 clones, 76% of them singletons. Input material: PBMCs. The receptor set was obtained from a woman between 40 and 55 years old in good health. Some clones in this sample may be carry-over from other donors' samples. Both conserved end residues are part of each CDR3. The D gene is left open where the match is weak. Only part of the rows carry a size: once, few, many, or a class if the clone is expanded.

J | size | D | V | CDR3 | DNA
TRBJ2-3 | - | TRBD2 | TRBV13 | CASSLWGGSTDTQYF | TGTGCCAGCAGCTTATGGGGGGGTAGCACAGATACGCAGTATTTT
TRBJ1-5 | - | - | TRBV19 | CASSIGGANQPQHF | TGTGCCAGTAGTATCGGGGGCGCCAATCAGCCCCAGCATTTT
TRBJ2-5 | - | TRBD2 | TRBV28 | CASSLPSGGTQYF | TGTGCCAGCAGTTTACCTAGCGGGGGGACCCAGTACTTC
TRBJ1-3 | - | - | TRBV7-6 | CASSLNWAGNTIYF | TGTGCCAGCAGCTTAAACTGGGCTGGAAACACCATATATTTT
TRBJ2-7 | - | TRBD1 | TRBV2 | CASSLSDRVHEQYF | TGTGCCAGCAGTTTATCCGACAGGGTACACGAGCAGTACTTC
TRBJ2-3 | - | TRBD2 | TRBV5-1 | CASSLATSGRIEGTDTQYF | TGCGCCAGCAGCTTGGCCACTAGCGGGAGGATCGAGGGGACAGATACGCAGTATTTT
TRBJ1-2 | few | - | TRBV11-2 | CASSLVRTNYGYTF | TGTGCCAGCAGCTTAGTTAGAACTAACTATGGCTACACCTTC
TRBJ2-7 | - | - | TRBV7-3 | CASSRDRYSYEQYF | TGTGCCAGCAGCAGAGACAGGTATTCCTACGAGCAGTACTTC
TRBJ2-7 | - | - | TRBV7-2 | CASSLARRTSYEQYF | TGTGCCAGCAGCTTAGCGCGACGAACTTCTTACGAGCAGTACTTC
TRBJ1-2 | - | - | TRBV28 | CASSSSLMVYGYTF | TGTGCCAGCAGTTCCTCCTTAATGGTCTATGGCTACACCTTC
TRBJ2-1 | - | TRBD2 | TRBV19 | CASSPLAGEDNEQFF | TGTGCCAGTAGCCCACTAGCGGGAGAGGATAATGAGCAGTTCTTC
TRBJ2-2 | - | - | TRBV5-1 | CASSLLGNANTGELFF | TGCGCCAGCAGCCTTCTTGGGAACGCGAACACCGGGGAGCTGTTTTTT
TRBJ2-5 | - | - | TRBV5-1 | CASSPRGHSETQYF | TGCGCCAGCAGCCCCCGGGGACATTCCGAGACCCAGTACTTC
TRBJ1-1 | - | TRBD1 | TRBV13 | CASSPDRGNTEAFF | TGTGCCAGCAGCCCAGACAGGGGGAACACTGAAGCTTTCTTT
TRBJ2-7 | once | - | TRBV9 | CASSLKQGPYEQYF | TGTGCCAGCAGCCTCAAGCAGGGGCCCTACGAGCAGTACTTC
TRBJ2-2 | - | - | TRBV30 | CAWSPTGLGELFF | TGTGCCTGGAGTCCAACGGGGCTCGGGGAGCTGTTTTTT
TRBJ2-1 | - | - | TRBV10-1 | CASSESGTLYNEQFF | TGCGCCAGCAGTGAGTCCGGGACACTCTACAATGAGCAGTTCTTC
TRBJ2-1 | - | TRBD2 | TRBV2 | CASFAGSGRYNEQFF | TGTGCCAGCTTTGCCGGTAGCGGGAGATACAATGAGCAGTTCTTC
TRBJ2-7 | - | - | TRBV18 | CASSPSQSSYEQYF | TGTGCCAGCTCACCATCCCAAAGCTCCTACGAGCAGTACTTC
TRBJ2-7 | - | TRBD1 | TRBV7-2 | CASSLVGTGTAHYEQYF | TGTGCCAGCAGCTTAGTGGGGACCGGGACAGCACACTACGAGCAGTACTTC
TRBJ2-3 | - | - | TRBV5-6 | CASGRGTFNTDTQYF | TGTGCCAGCGGACGTGGGACGTTCAACACAGATACGCAGTATTTT
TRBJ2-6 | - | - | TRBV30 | CAWSAANVLTF | TGTGCCTGGAGTGCTGCCAACGTCCTGACTTTC
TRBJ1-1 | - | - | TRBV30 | CAWSGRTEAFF | TGTGCCTGGAGTGGAAGGACTGAAGCTTTCTTT
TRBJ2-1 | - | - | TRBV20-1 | CSAEAYNEQFF | TGCAGTGCTGAAGCCTACAATGAGCAGTTCTTC
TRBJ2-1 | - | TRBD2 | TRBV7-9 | CATSSGNYNEQFF | TGTGCCACCTCTAGCGGGAACTACAATGAGCAGTTCTTC
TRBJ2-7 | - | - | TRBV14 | CASSQGGLLYEQHF | TGTGCCAGCAGCCAAGGGGGACTCCTCTACGAGCAGCACTTC
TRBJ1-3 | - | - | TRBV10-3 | CAISSGRLSGNTIYF | TGTGCCATCAGTTCAGGGCGCCTCTCTGGAAACACCATATATTTT
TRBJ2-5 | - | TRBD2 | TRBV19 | CASRGGPTQETQYF | TGTGCCAGTAGGGGAGGGCCTACACAAGAGACCCAGTACTTC
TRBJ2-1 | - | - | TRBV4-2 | CASSQVSNEQFF | TGTGCCAGCAGCCAAGTGTCCAATGAGCAGTTCTTC
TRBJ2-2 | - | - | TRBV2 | CASTPTANTGELFF | TGTGCCAGCACACCGACAGCGAACACCGGGGAGCTGTTTTTT
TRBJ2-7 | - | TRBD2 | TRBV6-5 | CASRGSGSREQYF | TGTGCCAGCAGGGGGAGCGGGAGTCGCGAGCAGTACTTC
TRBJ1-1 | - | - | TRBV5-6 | CASSLRGINTEAFF | TGTGCCAGCAGCTTGCGGGGTATAAACACTGAAGCTTTCTTT
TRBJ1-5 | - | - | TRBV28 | CASTFTGFAQPQHF | TGTGCCAGCACCTTCACGGGGTTTGCTCAGCCCCAGCATTTT
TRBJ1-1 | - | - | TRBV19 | CASSMPTYMNTEAFF | TGTGCCAGTAGTATGCCGACATATATGAACACTGAAGCTTTCTTT
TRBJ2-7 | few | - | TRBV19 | CASSTLDGAQTYEQYF | TGTGCCAGCAGTACCCTAGACGGGGCACAGACCTACGAGCAGTACTTC